This T cell receptor beta chain was identified in a study of CD8 T cells in Susac syndrome. A quantity of about 0.5 to 1 ug RNA underwent reverse transcription using random hexamers. TCRdb processed the immunoSEQ multiplex PCR reads anew with MiXCR; each CDR3 protein has one entry. The sample includes approximately 200,000 distinct CDR3 sequences, approximately 95% of them seen just once. Germline V gene data show CDR1 as SGHDN and CDR2 as FVKESK. The CDR3 is 15 amino acids. Trimming shortened V by 4 bases and J by 0 bases, and 9 bases separated the two germline ends. The sequence came from a human donor with multiple sclerosis. V is TRBV14 and J is TRBJ2-2; tentative D call: TRBD2 (5 bases). The sequencing sample was made of CD4+ T cells from PBMCs. The CDR3 here is CASSPAVPNTGELFF. The CDR3 region has the DNA TGTGCCAGCAGCCCAGCGGTTCCGAACACCGGGGAGCTGTTTTTT.